This TCR beta chain was identified during a study of response to subunit inactivated influenza vaccine. TCRdb reanalysed the RT-PCR reads using MiXCR and keeps one entry per CDR3 protein. Here the sample spans some 800,000 distinct CDR3 sequences, 21% being singletons. The study's findings and limits: That few new T cells are recruited by each seasonal influenza vaccination was the authors' suggestion.

This clonotype showed up just a few times. Its antigen is unidentified. The origin of this receptor is a man aged 45-60 years who received an inactivated influenza vaccine. Here the sequenced sample was PBMCs from blood, taken about 5 days after vaccination.

CDR3 protein: CSADRGQDQPQHF. The CDR3 DNA reads as TGCAGTGCCGACAGGGGGCAAGATCAGCCCCAGCATTTT. The chain uses TRBV20-1 and TRBJ1-5; TRBD1 matches 10 bases. Germline CDR1 DFQATT, CDR2 SNEGSKA (reference sequence). This CDR3 spans 13 amino acids. The J segment lost 5 bases and the V segment lost 6 bases, leaving 4 bases of the junction unmatched.